What follows are 32 T cell receptor beta chains derived from one specimen sequenced in a study of blood T cell repertoires in COVID-19. Assay used: immunoSEQ multiplex PCR; TCRdb lists only in-frame clones, some missing. The table has over 150,000 clones, 65% to 90% seen once; the top ten hold around 13%. Sample: peripheral blood. Receptor source: a human donor in a cohort sampled during active COVID-19.

The chain uses TRBV15 and TRBJ2-1; perhaps TRBD1 as D (6 bases). Germline V CDR1 and CDR2: LNHNV, YYDKDF (reference sequence). Trimming stripped 3 bases from V and 7 bases from J, with 19 bases between. CDR3 length: 16 amino acids. The CDR3: CATSREGHRVKNEQFF. CDR3 sequence (DNA): TGTGCCACCAGCAGGGAAGGCCACAGGGTGAAGAATGAGCAGTTCTTC. Together with reference TRBV15 and TRBJ2-1, the CDR3 gives the full variable domain: DAMVIQNPRYQVTQFGKPVTLSCSQTLNHNVMYWYQQKSSQAPKLLFHYYDKDFNNEADTPDNFQSRRPNTSFCFLDIRSPGLGDTAMYLCATSREGHRVKNEQFFGPGTRLTVL.

This chain joins TRBV7-6 and TRBJ1-4, with 10 bases fitting TRBD1. CDR1 is SGHVS and CDR2 is FNYEAQ in the germline V gene. V trimming: 5 bases; J trimming: 7 bases; junction bases outside the gene matches: 7. The CDR3 runs to 15 residues. CDR3 sequence (DNA): TGTGCCAGCAGCCCGGGACAGGGGTTTTTTGAAAAACTGTTTTTT. Its translation is CASSPGQGFFEKLFF.

The V call is TRBV18, the J call TRBJ2-5; perhaps TRBD1 as D (5 bases). CDR1 KGHSH and CDR2 LQKENI come from the germline V gene. V lost 4 bases and J lost 11, with 14 bases in between. CDR3 length: 12 amino acids. The CDR3 region is CASSLGRESQYF. The CDR3 region has the DNA TGTGCCAGCTCACTGGGCAGGGAAAGTCAGTACTTC.

The genes are TRBV4-1 and TRBJ2-3, with 8 nucleotides matching TRBD1. V trimming: 4 bases; J trimming: 10 bases; junction bases outside the gene matches: 13. This CDR3 contains 15 residues. CDR1 MGHRA and CDR2 YSYEKL come from the germline V gene. The CDR3 nucleotides read TGCGCCAGCAGCCCCCCCGGGACAGGAGGAGGGGCGCAGTATTTT. Residues: CASSPPGTGGGAQYF.

V gene TRBV28 combines with J gene TRBJ1-5; weak D call: TRBD1 (5 bases). With 6 bases removed from V and 4 bases from J, the gap between germline ends came to 13 bases. The germline gives CDR1 MDHEN, CDR2 SYDVKM. The length of the CDR3 is 14 residues. CDR3 sequence (DNA): TGTGCCAGCAGGGAGGGACTGCCAAATCAGCCCCAGCATTTT. It is translated as CASREGLPNQPQHF. The variable domain in full, completed from reference TRBV28 and TRBJ1-5, reads DVKVTQSSRYLVKRTGEKVFLECVQDMDHENMFWYRQDPGLGLRLIYFSYDVKMKEKGDIPEGYSVSREKKERFSLILESASTNQTSMYLCASREGLPNQPQHFGDGTRLSIL.

The gene calls are TRBV7-6 and TRBJ2-1, with 9 bases fitting TRBD2. The CDR3 runs 17 residues. Trimming cost V 5 bases and J 3 bases; bases outside gene matches: 11. The germline V gene has CDR1 SGHVS and CDR2 FNYEAQ. The CDR3 is CASSQVPTSGYYNEQFF. For the CDR3, the DNA is TGTGCCAGCAGCCAAGTCCCGACTAGCGGATACTACAATGAGCAGTTCTTC.

The rearrangement joins TRBV30 to TRBJ1-6; TRBD1 might be the D (6 bases). This CDR3 spans 13 amino acids. Germline V gene sequence: CDR1 GTSNPN, CDR2 SVGIG (reference sequence). Trimming stripped 1 base from V and 13 bases from J, with 14 bases between. DNA for the CDR3: TGTGCCTGGAGTGGCACAGGGATAGGTCCCCTCCACTTT. Translation gives CAWSGTGIGPLHF. The whole variable domain, filled in from reference TRBV30 and TRBJ1-6, reads SQTIHQWPATLVQPVGSPLSLECTVEGTSNPNLYWYRQAAGRGLQLLFYSVGIGQISSEVPQNLSASRPQDRQFILSSKKLLLSDSGFYLCAWSGTGIGPLHFGNGTRLTVT.

This clone appeared once. The CDR3 sequence is CASSTSGRYPYEQYF. The CDR3 DNA follows: TGTGCCAGCAGTACTAGCGGGAGGTACCCCTACGAGCAGTACTTC. The rearrangement uses TRBV28 and TRBJ2-7; 12 nucleotides line up with TRBD2. The CDR3 runs to 15 residues. V shed 5 bases and J 2 bases; nucleotides not matched to a gene: 4. Germline V gives CDR1 MDHEN, CDR2 SYDVKM. Filled out from reference TRBV28 and TRBJ2-7, the complete variable domain reads DVKVTQSSRYLVKRTGEKVFLECVQDMDHENMFWYRQDPGLGLRLIYFSYDVKMKEKGDIPEGYSVSREKKERFSLILESASTNQTSMYLCASSTSGRYPYEQYFGPGTRLTVT.

The genes are TRBV10-2 and TRBJ1-2, with 7 bases that match TRBD1. Germline V gene sequence: CDR1 WSHSY, CDR2 SAAADI. CDR3 length equals 13 residues. The junction had 10 bases not matched to a gene; V was cut back by 8 bases and J by 7 bases. The chain's CDR3 is CASRGGWFGGYTF. CDR3 nucleotide sequence: TGCGCCAGCCGAGGGGGCTGGTTTGGTGGCTACACCTTC.

This chain connects TRBV5-5 to TRBJ2-7, with 8 positions matching TRBD1. The CDR3 is 13 residues long. V trimming: 4 bases; J trimming: 4 bases; junction bases outside the gene matches: 4. Germline CDR1 is SGHKS and CDR2 is YYEKEE (reference sequence). The CDR3 protein is CASSLWTGYEQYF. The CDR3 nucleotides read TGTGCCAGCAGCCTATGGACAGGGTACGAGCAGTACTTC.

The V and J genes are TRBV7-2 and TRBJ2-1; 11 bases agree with TRBD2. Germline assignment: CDR1 SGHTA and CDR2 FQGNSA. This CDR3 has 17 amino acids. V shed 5 bases and J 0 bases; nucleotides not matched to a gene: 6. Here the CDR3 reads CASSATSGSPSYNEQFF. The CDR3 DNA sequence: TGTGCCAGCAGCGCCACTAGCGGGAGCCCCTCCTACAATGAGCAGTTCTTC.

Details on this clone: At one end the junction does not follow the germline gene, possibly because of a read error. The chain joins TRBV2 to TRBJ2-1; D not resolved. The germline gives CDR1 SNHLY, CDR2 FYNNEI. The CDR3 has 14 residues. The CDR3 sequence: CASSTPLPYSEQFF. The CDR3 DNA sequence: TGTGCCAGCAGTACCCCTCTCCCCTACAGTGAGCAGTTCTTC. Combining the CDR3 with reference TRBV2 and TRBJ2-1 gives the whole variable domain EPEVTQTPSHQVTQMGQEVILRCVPISNHLYFYWYRQILGQKVEFLVSFYNNEISEKSEIFDDQFSVERPDGSNFTLKIRSTKLEDSAMYFCASSTPLPYSEQFFGPGTRLTVL.

The V and J genes are TRBV5-6 and TRBJ2-3, with 7 bases fitting TRBD2. J lost 3 bases, V lost 4 bases, and 11 bases had no gene match. Germline CDR1 and CDR2: SGHDT and YYEEEE. This CDR3 has 16 amino acids. The CDR3, as DNA: TGTGCCAGCAGCCTGAGGGTCACTAGCGTAACAGATACGCAGTATTTT. Protein sequence: CASSLRVTSVTDTQYF.

The rearrangement uses TRBV24-1 and TRBJ2-3; 8 bases match TRBD1. The CDR3 runs 17 residues. CDR1 KGHDR and CDR2 SFDVKD come from the germline V gene. V lost 3 bases, J lost 6 bases, and 13 bases stayed unmatched. DNA for the CDR3: TGTGCCACCAGTGATAGGTCCGGGACAGGAGTTACGGATACGCAGTATTTT. This codes for CATSDRSGTGVTDTQYF.

The CDR3 DNA is TGTGCCAGCAGTCTACAGGGGACTGGGGCCAACGTCCTGACTTTC. The encoded protein is CASSLQGTGANVLTF. The rearrangement links TRBV6-5 to TRBJ2-6; 7 nucleotides match TRBD1. The germline gives CDR1 MNHEY, CDR2 SVGAGI. Losses at the gene ends were 5 bases for V and 2 bases for J; bases not matched to a gene: 3. CDR3 length equals 15 residues.

This chain uses TRBV3-1 (or the pseudogene TRBV3-2) with TRBJ1-2; maybe TRBD1 (6 bases). The V end lost 1 base, the J end lost 4 bases, and 13 bases lay between the germline ends. Germline loops: CDR1 LGHDT, CDR2 YNNKEL (reference sequence). The CDR3 length is 15 residues. CDR3 residues: CASSQGPTGLYGYTF. As DNA, the CDR3 is TGTGCCAGCAGCCAAGGGCCTACAGGGCTCTATGGCTACACCTTC.

Only a few counts were recorded for this clone. This chain connects TRBV11-2 to TRBJ1-1, with D hard to call. The ends were cut back, 5 bases at V and 3 bases at J, with 10 bases in the middle. This CDR3 is built from 13 residues. CDR1 and CDR2 from the germline V gene are SGHAT and FQNNGV. The CDR3: CASSRNRDTEAFF. The CDR3, as DNA: TGTGCCAGCAGCAGGAACCGGGACACTGAAGCTTTCTTT.

J is TRBJ2-5 and V is TRBV24-1; 9 positions match TRBD1. Per germline, CDR1 KGHDR and CDR2 SFDVKD. The CDR3 is 12 amino acids. V trimming: 9 bases; J trimming: 6 bases; junction bases outside the gene matches: 4. The CDR3, as DNA: TGTGCCACCGAAGGACAGGGGAAGACCCAGTACTTC. Translation: CATEGQGKTQYF.

This rearrangement joins TRBV6-7 to TRBJ2-1; 9 bases are a match to TRBD1. Being an ORF, TRBV6-7 has a function that is uncertain. Trimming took 0 bases from V and 7 from J; bases not matched to a gene: 7. The CDR3 has 16 amino acids. CDR3: CASSYSFGTGWNEQFF. The CDR3 DNA reads TGTGCCAGCAGTTACTCGTTTGGGACAGGGTGGAATGAGCAGTTCTTC.

The CDR3 DNA follows: TGTGCCAGCAGCTCCCGGGACTCGAGCTCCTACAATGAGCAGTTCTTC. Its translation is CASSSRDSSSYNEQFF. J is TRBJ2-1 and V is TRBV5-4; a possible D gene is TRBD2 (6 bases). The CDR3 runs to 16 residues. CDR1 is SGHNT and CDR2 is YYREEE in the germline V gene (reference sequence). V lost 3 bases to trimming and J lost 0 bases, with 13 bases between them.

In its sample, this clone was seen once. This chain links TRBV5-4 with TRBJ2-3; possibly TRBD2 for D (6 bases). Germline loops: CDR1 SGHNT, CDR2 YYREEE (reference sequence). This CDR3 has 15 amino acids. The ends were cut back, 4 bases at V and 0 bases at J, with 12 bases in the middle. CDR3: CASSRDFPSTDTQYF. The CDR3 DNA sequence: TGTGCCAGCAGCCGGGACTTCCCTAGCACAGATACGCAGTATTTT.

The gene calls are TRBV27 and TRBJ2-1; 10 nucleotides match TRBD2. The ends lost 1 base at V and 1 base at J; junction bases unmatched: 4. The CDR3 loop spans 17 amino acids. The germline CDR1 and CDR2 sequences are MNHEY and SMNVEV (reference sequence). The CDR3 nucleotides are TGTGCCAGCAGTTTATTGTCTAGCGGGGGTTCCTACAATGAGCAGTTCTTC. Translation: CASSLLSSGGSYNEQFF.

V gene TRBV10-3 combines with J gene TRBJ1-3; D is possibly TRBD1 (5 bases). In germline, CDR1 is ENHRY, CDR2 SYGVKD. Deletions cut 4 bases from V and 2 bases from J, with 12 bases between. This CDR3 is 15 amino acids long. The CDR3: CAISGAGVTGNTIYF. CDR3 nucleotides: TGTGCCATCAGTGGAGCGGGGGTAACTGGAAACACCATATATTTT.

The CDR3 loop reads CASSPQTGSKNQPQHF. The CDR3, as DNA: TGTGCCAGCTCACCCCAGACAGGGAGCAAAAATCAGCCCCAGCATTTT. This rearrangement joins TRBV18 to TRBJ1-5; TRBD1 matches 7 bases. V was pared by 3 bases and J by 4 bases, with 9 bases of the junction left unmatched. The CDR3 runs 16 residues. Germline V CDR1 and CDR2: KGHSH, LQKENI.

This chain joins TRBV6-2 or TRBV6-3 and TRBJ2-1; the D gene is possibly TRBD2 (5 bases). The V gene lost 0 bases and the J gene lost 4 bases, with 16 bases spanning the gap. Germline V gene sequence: CDR1 MNHEY, CDR2 SVGEGT. CDR3 length equals 17 residues. CDR3 in DNA: TGTGCCAGCAGTTACTCAGCGGCCACACCCCTGTACAATGAGCAGTTCTTC. As protein: CASSYSAATPLYNEQFF.

The rearrangement uses TRBV4-1 and TRBJ1-4; D unclear. The CDR3 has 14 amino acids. Germline-derived CDR1 and CDR2 are MGHRA and YSYEKL. The V end lost 8 bases, the J end lost 0 bases, and 10 bases lay between the germline ends. CDR3 coding DNA: TGCGCCAGCGAGGCGGAACCAACTAATGAAAAACTGTTTTTT. Encoded protein: CASEAEPTNEKLFF.

This rearrangement joins TRBV6-6 to TRBJ1-4; no reliable D call. From germline, CDR1 is MNHNY and CDR2 SVGAGI (reference sequence). V dropped 6 bases and J dropped 7 bases, with 9 bases sitting between them. The CDR3 sequence is 12 residues long. CDR3 amino acids: CASRTNSEKLFF. In nucleotides, the CDR3 is TGTGCCAGCAGGACAAACAGTGAAAAACTGTTTTTT.

CDR3 DNA: TGTGCCAGCAGCACTAGGGAGGAGCACTTCACAGATACGCAGTATTTT. This codes for CASSTREEHFTDTQYF. The rearrangement uses TRBV7-2 and TRBJ2-3; D perhaps matches TRBD2 (6 bases). V lost 5 bases and J 2 bases, leaving 17 bases between the germline ends. Germline lookup yields CDR1 SGHTA and CDR2 FQGNSA. The CDR3 spans 16 residues.

The genes are TRBV10-2 and TRBJ2-1, with 7 bases identical to TRBD2. Germline lookup yields CDR1 WSHSY and CDR2 SAAADI. The J segment lost 7 bases and the V segment lost 8 bases, leaving 5 bases of the junction unmatched. The CDR3 has 12 residues. The CDR3 region is CASGRALNEQFF. As DNA, the CDR3 is TGCGCCAGCGGGAGGGCCTTGAATGAGCAGTTCTTC.

V and J are TRBV28 and TRBJ2-7, with D perhaps TRBD1 (6 bases). The germline V and J ends were trimmed by 5 bases and 6 bases, with 11 bases remaining between them. The CDR3 loop spans 12 amino acids. CDR1 is MDHEN, CDR2 SYDVKM, per germline. CDR3 loop: CASSTGLGEQYF. CDR3 nucleotides: TGTGCCAGCAGTACAGGGCTGGGCGAGCAGTACTTC.

The V gene is TRBV24-1, the J gene TRBJ2-1; D might be TRBD1 (5 bases). V was pared by 0 bases and J by 2 bases, with 13 bases between. Germline CDR1 and CDR2: KGHDR and SFDVKD. The CDR3 contains 17 residues. CDR3 protein: CATSDLQQARPYNEQFF. CDR3 nucleotide sequence: TGTGCCACCAGTGATTTGCAACAGGCTCGGCCCTACAATGAGCAGTTCTTC.

The CDR3 nucleotides read TGTGCCAGCAGCTTACGCACACAGGAAAAACTGTTTTTT. The encoded protein is CASSLRTQEKLFF. The chain is built from TRBV7-2 and TRBJ1-4; no clear D gene. Trimming removed 2 bases from V and 8 bases from J, with 9 bases in between. CDR1 and CDR2 from the germline V gene are SGHTA and FQGNSA. The CDR3 is 13 residues long.